This T cell receptor (beta chain) was retrieved from a study of control samples from healthy donors and cancer patients (dated by TCRdb to between 2020 and 2021). The library was obtained by the immunoSEQ multiplex PCR assay. This immuneACCESS table, as held by TCRdb, lists in-frame sequences with V and J called but not all clones. Of the missing ones, under half trace to an unresolved V gene in checked studies; the others have no known cause. For this sample the table gives approximately 87,000 clones, of which approximately 93% were detected only once. The ten top clones hold 1.3% of the sample. The junction shows trimming of 1 base on V and 5 bases on J, plus 12 bases between the germline ends. Looking up the germline V gene (reference sequence) yields CDR1 LNHDA and CDR2 SQIVND. The CDR3 starts with the cysteine, ends with the phenylalanine, and has 15 residues. Of all the DNA, just the CDR3 is kept, 45 bases in frame from base 1.

A note on this clone: The clone's antigen remains unknown. Base qualities are not at hand, and no much larger clone is one base apart.

The sequence was collected from a woman aged 40 to 55 with lung cancer. The chain was built from TRBV19 and TRBJ2-1; confidence is insufficient to name the D gene. The specimen sequenced was PBMCs. The CDR3 protein: CASSIGRVPNNEQFF. DNA sequence: TGTGCCAGTAGTATAGGAAGGGTCCCTAACAATGAGCAGTTCTTC.